The 5 T cell receptor beta chains presented below share a single source sample, sequenced in a study of blood T cells in healthy people across ages. A second roughly 6 to 11 cycle PCR used barcoded and J-beta primers. TCRdb analysed the 5' RACE reads with MiXCR anew, one entry per CDR3 protein. The repertoire holds more than 600,000 distinct CDR3 sequences, with around a quarter as singletons. The same data also went into a second study, on T cells of mothers and their children.

The specimen was blood. The receptors originated from a boy between 10 and 17 years old in good health.

V is TRBV24-1 and J is TRBJ2-7; a weak D match, TRBD2 (6 bases). With 3 bases removed from V and 3 bases from J, the gap between germline ends came to 8 bases. CDR1 and CDR2 from the germline V gene are KGHDR and SFDVKD. CDR3 length: 13 residues. CDR3 protein: CATSDPGGYEQYF. The CDR3 coding sequence is TGTGCCACCAGTGATCCCGGGGGCTACGAGCAGTACTTC.

CDR3 in DNA: TGTGCCAGCAGCCAAGATCTAGCGGGAGTACCCTACGAGCAGTACTTC. Its protein is CASSQDLAGVPYEQYF. The chain employs TRBV3-1 and TRBJ2-7, with 10 bases that match TRBD2. Looked up from germline, CDR1 is LGHDT and CDR2 is YNNKEL (reference sequence). V dropped 0 bases and J dropped 2; count of bases not matched to a gene: 4. This CDR3 is built from 16 residues.

The chain joins TRBV6-1 to TRBJ2-5; TRBD1 agrees at 8 bases. Gene TRBJ2-1 matches the end of the DNA better, so the J call may be wrong. Germline CDR1 reads MNHNS; CDR2 reads SASEGT. The CDR3 is 18 residues long. The CDR3: CASSEYFFGQGKGNEQFF. In nucleotides, the CDR3 is TGTGCCAGCAGTGAATACTTCTTTGGACAGGGAAAGGGCAATGAGCAGTTCTTC.

V gene TRBV12-3 or TRBV12-4 combines with J gene TRBJ2-3; D possibly corresponds to TRBD2 (7 bases). This CDR3 has 15 amino acids. V dropped 2 bases and J dropped 5 bases, with 14 bases sitting between them. CDR3 sequence reads: CASSLHGGRVDTQYF. The CDR3 nucleotides read TGTGCCAGCAGTTTACACGGGGGGCGGGTAGATACGCAGTATTTT.

The sample holds a few counts of this clonotype. The V and J genes are TRBV7-9 and TRBJ2-5; D perhaps matches TRBD2 (5 bases). The closer fit of TRBJ2-1 to the DNA end suggests the J call may be wrong. The CDR3 is made up of 15 amino acids. Germline V gives CDR1 SEHNR, CDR2 FQNEAQ (reference sequence). DNA for the CDR3: TGTGCCAGCAGCCAAGAGGGCATGGGTCAGGATGAGCAGTTCTTC. Its protein product is CASSQEGMGQDEQFF.